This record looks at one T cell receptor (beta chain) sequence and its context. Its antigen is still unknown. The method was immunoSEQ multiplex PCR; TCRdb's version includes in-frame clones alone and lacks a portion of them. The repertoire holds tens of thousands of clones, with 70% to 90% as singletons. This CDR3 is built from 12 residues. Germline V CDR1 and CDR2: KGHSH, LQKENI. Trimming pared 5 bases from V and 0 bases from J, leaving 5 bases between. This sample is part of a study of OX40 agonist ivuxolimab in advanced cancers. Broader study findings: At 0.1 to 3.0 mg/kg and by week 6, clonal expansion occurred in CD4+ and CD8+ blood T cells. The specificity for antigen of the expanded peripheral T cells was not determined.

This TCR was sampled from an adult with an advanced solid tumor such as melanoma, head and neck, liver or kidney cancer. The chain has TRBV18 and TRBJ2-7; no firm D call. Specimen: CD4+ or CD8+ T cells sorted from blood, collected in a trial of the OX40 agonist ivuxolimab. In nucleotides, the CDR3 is TGTGCCAGCTCAACGGTCTCCTACGAGCAGTACTTC. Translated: CASSTVSYEQYF. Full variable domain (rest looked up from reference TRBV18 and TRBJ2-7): NAGVMQNPRHLVRRRGQEARLRCSPMKGHSHVYWYRQLPEEGLKFMVYLQKENIIDESGMPKERFSAEFPKEGPSILRIQQVVRGDSAAYFCASSTVSYEQYFGPGTRLTVT.